This TCR beta chain came from a study of CD8 T cells in ankylosing spondylitis (dated by TCRdb to 2017 to 2019). Regarding the research as a whole: To find TCR variants linked to disease, the study profiled T cell receptor beta repertoires in ankylosing spondylitis patients and healthy donors. The full study cohort comprised about 23 ankylosing spondylitis patients and 110 or so healthy donors. Peripheral blood was sampled, and synovial fluid was also collected from ankylosing spondylitis patients. What the study reported, not specific to this receptor: The disease-linked clones were reported as significantly enriched in matched synovial fluid samples from ankylosing spondylitis patients. Blood from ankylosing spondylitis patients appeared to be characterized by a TCR beta motif made up of several highly homologous amino acid variants. Some motif variants were previously reported in synovial fluid and blood of reactive arthritis patients, suggesting common disease-initiation mechanisms. A CD8+ phenotype was shown by the disease-linked clones, which were found at relatively low frequencies in peripheral blood.

Sequencing relied on an Illumina MiSeq. TCR beta libraries were prepared by quantitative 5'-RACE with molecular barcodes. Under the source paper's analysis protocol: To identify disease-linked TCR variants, a new computational method was used, one built on a probabilistic model of VDJ rearrangement. Through fastp at Q25 and MiXCR, TCRdb rebuilt clones from the public reads, retaining in-frame beta chains. Entries that share a CDR3 protein sequence are merged under the most common genes and DNA. These V and J calls derive from TCRdb rather than the authors' analysis. The sample contains roughly 36,000 distinct CDR3 sequences, around 14% of them found a single time. About 40% of the sample comes from the top ten. The CDR3, cysteine through phenylalanine, is 13 amino acids long. Only the CDR3 DNA is retained, 39 bases long and in frame from the first base. V is clipped by 6 bases and J by 3 bases, and the sequence between their germline boundaries is 11 bases long. Looking up the germline V gene yields CDR1 SGHTA and CDR2 FQGNSA.

As for this clonotype: This receptor's antigen is unknown. No much larger clonotype is one base removed from it; base qualities were not supplied.

Recombination linked TRBV7-2 to TRBJ2-5, with the identity of the D gene unclear. The TCR sequence derives from a male donor with ankylosing spondylitis or in good health (not recorded which). Sequenced sample: blood. The CDR3 protein is CASRPPDEETQYF. The DNA sequence is given as TGTGCCAGCAGACCCCCTGACGAAGAGACCCAGTACTTC.